This TCR beta chain was captured by sequencing in a study of shared clonotypes between healthy human individuals. Several immunoSEQ plates received, in even portions, the genomic DNA of each subset. Here immunoSEQ multiplex PCR was the method, and the copy in TCRdb shows in-frame clones only, minus some. Of about 2.5 million clones listed, less than 95% are singletons. Germline V gives CDR1 SGHTA, CDR2 FQGNSA. V was shortened by 5 bases and J by 4 bases, with 21 bases between the two germline ends. The CDR3 contains 17 residues. Study findings and constraints: The four-donor shared clonotypes exceeded non-shared clonotypes in generation probability, with non-shared ones scoring lower.

Concerning this clone: The antigen is unknown.

This receptor was identified in a man in his late teens or twenties in good health. Some clones in this sample may be carry-over from other donors' samples. The chain couples TRBV7-2 to TRBJ1-3; perhaps TRBD1 as D (5 bases). Sequenced input: naive CD4+ T cells from PBMCs. As for subset: CD45RA+ positively selected. The CDR3 region has the DNA TGTGCCAGCAGCCCGCTCTCCGGGGCCGTAGGGGGAAACACCATATATTTT. Translating it yields CASSPLSGAVGGNTIYF.